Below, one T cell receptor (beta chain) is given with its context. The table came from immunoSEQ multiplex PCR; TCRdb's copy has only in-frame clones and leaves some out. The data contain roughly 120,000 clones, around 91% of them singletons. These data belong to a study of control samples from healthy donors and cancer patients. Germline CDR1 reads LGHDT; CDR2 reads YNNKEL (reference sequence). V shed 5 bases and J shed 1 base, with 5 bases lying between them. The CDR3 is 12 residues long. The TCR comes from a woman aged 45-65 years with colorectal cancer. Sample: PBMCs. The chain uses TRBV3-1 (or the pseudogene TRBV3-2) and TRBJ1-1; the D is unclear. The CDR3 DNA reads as TGTGCCAGCAGCAAACCGAACACTGAAGCTTTCTTT. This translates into CASSKPNTEAFF.